The 9 T cell receptor beta chains below were found in one sample sequenced in a study of Ad26.COV2.S vaccination and SARS-CoV-2 variants. The treatment here: about 20 received Ad26.COV2.S at low or high dose, single or two shots; roughly 5 received placebo; per-sample allocation not given. The samples date from day 63 after the first vaccine or placebo injection. The table came from immunoSEQ multiplex PCR; TCRdb's copy has only in-frame clones and leaves some out. The top ten hold roughly 13% of the sample, which has about 480,000 clones, around 90% seen once. Sequences were derived from peripheral blood, sampled in a trial of Ad26.COV2.S vaccine versus placebo. The receptor set was obtained from a person between 18 and 59 years old who received the Ad26.COV2.S COVID-19 vaccine or a placebo.

This rearrangement joins TRBV6-5 to TRBJ2-5; 10 nucleotides line up with TRBD1. Losses at the gene ends were 6 bases for V and 5 bases for J; bases not matched to a gene: 6. Per germline, CDR1 MNHEY and CDR2 SVGAGI. This CDR3 is built from 14 residues. CDR3 region: CASSPGQGIETQYF. The DNA of the CDR3 is TGTGCCAGCAGCCCGGGACAGGGGATTGAGACCCAGTACTTC.

This chain joins TRBV7-6 and TRBJ2-1, with TRBD2 as a possible D gene (6 bases). Trimming took off 1 base at V and 6 bases at J, with 13 bases between the two ends. Per the germline V gene, CDR1 is SGHVS and CDR2 is FNYEAQ. The CDR3 spans 15 residues. The CDR3 is CASSLGGISVNEQFF. DNA for the CDR3: TGTGCCAGCAGCTTAGGCGGGATAAGCGTCAATGAGCAGTTCTTC.

The chain couples TRBV7-9 to TRBJ1-5, with 10 bases identical to TRBD1. This CDR3 contains 18 residues. The germline V gene encodes CDR1 SEHNR and CDR2 FQNEAQ (reference sequence). The junction had 13 bases not matched to a gene; V was cut back by 5 bases and J by 3 bases. The CDR3, as DNA: TGTGCCAGCAGCCGTTCAGTTGGGACAGGGGCTTTCAATCAGCCCCAGCATTTT. Amino acids: CASSRSVGTGAFNQPQHF.

J is TRBJ1-2 and V is TRBV19; 10 bases map to TRBD1. The V segment lost 7 bases and the J segment 8 bases; nucleotides outside the gene matches: 10. Germline loops: CDR1 LNHDA, CDR2 SQIVND (reference sequence). CDR3 length: 14 amino acids. The CDR3 region is CASTKTGGGGGYTF. The CDR3 DNA sequence: TGTGCCAGTACCAAGACAGGGGGCGGTGGCGGCTACACCTTC.

This clone was counted a few times. This CDR3 is CASSLVGTGSGNQPQHF. CDR3 coding DNA: TGTGCCAGCAGCTTAGTTGGGACAGGGAGTGGTAATCAGCCCCAGCATTTT. This chain uses TRBV7-9 with TRBJ1-5; 9 bases fit TRBD1. Germline-derived CDR1 and CDR2 are SEHNR and FQNEAQ (reference sequence). V lost 1 base, J lost 4 bases, and 8 bases stayed unmatched. This CDR3 is 17 amino acids long.

The rearrangement links TRBV28 to TRBJ1-5, with 7 bases that match TRBD1. Germline assignment: CDR1 MDHEN and CDR2 SYDVKM. This CDR3 is 15 amino acids long. V was pared by 8 bases and J by 9 bases, with 16 bases of the junction left unmatched. CDR3 protein: CASATIKTGIRPQHF. DNA for the CDR3: TGTGCCAGCGCTACCATTAAGACAGGGATCCGGCCCCAGCATTTT.

This clone has a single count. V and J are TRBV27 and TRBJ2-2; the D gene is possibly TRBD1 (6 bases). Germline CDR1 and CDR2: MNHEY and SMNVEV (reference sequence). The V gene lost 0 bases and the J gene lost 7 bases, with 9 bases spanning the gap. This CDR3 has 14 amino acids. The CDR3 spells CASSLSQGLGELFF. In nucleotides, the CDR3 is TGTGCCAGCAGTTTATCACAGGGTCTCGGGGAGCTGTTTTTT.

V and J are TRBV4-1 and TRBJ1-3; the D is unclear. V shed 3 bases and J shed 10 bases, with 7 bases lying between them. The germline V gene has CDR1 MGHRA and CDR2 YSYEKL. The CDR3 totals 11 residues. CDR3 loop: CASSQKGTIYF. The DNA for the CDR3 is TGCGCCAGCAGCCAGAAAGGTACCATATATTTT.

CDR3 coding DNA: TGTGCCAGCGGTCAACCGGGACAAAACTCCTACGAGCAGTACTTC. Translation gives CASGQPGQNSYEQYF. The chain is built from TRBV6-5 and TRBJ2-7; perhaps TRBD1 as D (6 bases). Between the trimmed V and J ends, which lost 8 bases and 0 bases, there was a span of 17 bases. Germline CDR1 is MNHEY and CDR2 is SVGAGI. This CDR3 spans 15 amino acids.